The clone carrying this T cell receptor beta chain was counted many times. Antigen: not known. Trimming shortened V by 2 bases and J by 1 base, and 15 bases separated the two germline ends. Germline V gives CDR1 ENHRY, CDR2 SYGVKD. This CDR3 has 16 residues. Patients who underwent sequencing had shown CD8+CD57+ cell expansion by flow cytometry. Among the patients, all had severe acquired aplastic anemia. This sample is part of a study of CD8+CD57+ T cells in acquired aplastic anemia. General study results and limits: Patients did not significantly differ from controls in CD8+ Simpson's diversity. Fewer than 35 CD8+ CDR3 sequences occurred in both the patients and the controls.

The template used for profiling TCR beta VDJ and CDR3 was genomic DNA. One entry per CDR3 protein, called by TCRdb with MiXCR from the reads. The sample contains about 470,000 distinct CDR3 sequences, around 32% of which appear only once. The sample comprised sorted CD4+, CD8+, or CD8+CD57+ T cells (not recorded which) from PBMCs. The rearrangement joins TRBV10-3 to TRBJ2-7, with D possibly matching TRBD1 (6 bases). This clonotype originated in a human donor with aplastic anemia. The DNA for the CDR3 is TGTGCCATCAGTGAGCCTGGACTGGACAGATCCTACGAGCAGTACTTC. Its translation is CAISEPGLDRSYEQYF.